The 22 T cell receptor beta chains listed next were all sequenced from one sample in a study of cytomegalovirus exposure and HLA in healthy donors. PCR used 60 Vbeta primers and 13 Jbeta primers. The repertoire was sequenced with immunoSEQ multiplex PCR; TCRdb's copy has only in-frame clones and lacks some. The table includes 130,000 to 150,000 clones, 65% to 85% detected once. Sequenced input: PBMCs. Receptors originate from a man between 18 and 29 years old in good health and CMV-seronegative.

The chain joins TRBV5-6 to TRBJ2-7; perhaps TRBD1 as D (5 bases). V shed 0 bases and J shed 3 bases, with 10 bases lying between them. From germline, CDR1 is SGHDT and CDR2 YYEEEE. This CDR3 is 14 amino acids long. The CDR3 sequence: CASSLANQGYEQYF. In nucleotides, the CDR3 is TGTGCCAGCAGCTTGGCCAACCAGGGCTACGAGCAGTACTTC.

The chain uses TRBV4-1 and TRBJ1-2; D unclear. CDR1 is MGHRA and CDR2 is YSYEKL in the germline V gene. The ends were cut back, 1 base at V and 12 bases at J, with 18 bases in the middle. This CDR3 is 14 amino acids long. This CDR3 is CASSQVRESPRHTF. Here the CDR3 DNA reads TGCGCCAGCAGCCAAGTTAGAGAAAGTCCTCGCCACACCTTC.

V is TRBV11-2 and J is TRBJ1-1; perhaps TRBD1 as D (6 bases). This CDR3 region has 16 residues. Germline V CDR1 and CDR2: SGHAT, FQNNGV. V lost 0 bases, J lost 8 bases, and 19 bases lay in between. CDR3 bases: TGTGCCAGCAGCTTAGAGGGGGCCGGAGCCCTAGAAGAAGCTTTCTTT. Protein sequence: CASSLEGAGALEEAFF.

J is TRBJ2-7 and V is TRBV7-3, with D perhaps matching TRBD2 (7 bases). Trimming left V 5 bases short and J 6 bases short, with 14 bases between. CDR1 is SGHTA, CDR2 FQGTGA, per germline. The CDR3 totals 13 residues. The DNA for the CDR3 is TGTGCCAGCAGCCAAGCTAGGGGGGGCGAGCAGTACTTC. Translation: CASSQARGGEQYF. The entire variable domain, with the rest obtained from reference TRBV7-3 and TRBJ2-7, is as follows: GAGVSQTPSNKVTEKGKYVELRCDPISGHTALYWYRQSLGQGPEFLIYFQGTGAADDSGLPNDRFFAVRPEGSVSTLKIQRTERGDSAVYLCASSQARGGEQYFGPGTRLTVT.

The chain links TRBV18 to TRBJ2-7; TRBD1 might be the D (6 bases). This CDR3 is built from 13 residues. V lost 6 bases to trimming and J lost 3 bases, with 12 bases between them. Germline V CDR1 and CDR2: KGHSH, LQKENI. The CDR3 region is CASSLQGHYEQYF. The CDR3 region has the DNA TGTGCCAGCTCCCTACAGGGCCACTACGAGCAGTACTTC.

V and J are TRBV7-8 and TRBJ1-4; 12 bases fit TRBD1. The CDR3 sequence is 17 residues long. V dropped 5 bases and J dropped 8; count of bases not matched to a gene: 12. In germline, CDR1 is SGHVS, CDR2 FQNEAQ. The CDR3 loop is CASSPRGTGGAREKLFF. CDR3 nucleotide sequence: TGTGCCAGCAGCCCTCGAGGGACAGGGGGCGCGCGGGAAAAACTGTTTTTT.

The rearrangement links TRBV6-1 to TRBJ1-5; D is ambiguous. The CDR3 spans 13 residues. Trimming shortened V by 8 bases and J by 1 base, and 9 bases separated the two germline ends. Germline CDR1 MNHNS, CDR2 SASEGT. CDR3 bases: TGTGCCAGCTCGTTAGTAAGCAATCAGCCCCAGCATTTT. Translating it yields CASSLVSNQPQHF.

The J gene is TRBJ1-3, the V gene TRBV7-9, with 7 positions matching TRBD1. CDR3 length: 12 amino acids. The V gene's germline CDR1 is SEHNR and CDR2 FQNEAQ (reference sequence). V lost 6 bases and J lost 8; bases outside the gene matches: 4. The CDR3 bases are TGTGCCAGCAGTGAAGGGGGCTACACCATATATTTT. Its protein is CASSEGGYTIYF.

This chain links TRBV4-1 with TRBJ1-1; D remains ambiguous. Looked up from germline, CDR1 is MGHRA and CDR2 is YSYEKL. The CDR3 is made up of 11 amino acids. V was pared by 1 base and J by 11 bases, with 8 bases between. In DNA, the CDR3 is TGCGCCAGCAGCCAAGGAGTGGTTGCTTTCTTT. This codes for CASSQGVVAFF.

The V call is TRBV19, the J call TRBJ1-5; D is perhaps TRBD1 (6 bases). Germline lookup yields CDR1 LNHDA and CDR2 SQIVND (reference sequence). This CDR3 has 15 residues. V was pared by 8 bases and J by 0 bases, with 14 bases between. CDR3 DNA: TGTGCCAGTGGCCTAGGACAGTTTAGCAATCAGCCCCAGCATTTT. It encodes CASGLGQFSNQPQHF.

The chain uses TRBV29-1 and TRBJ1-1; 8 nucleotides match TRBD1. The CDR3 runs to 12 residues. The germline gives CDR1 SQVTM, CDR2 ANQGSEA. V shed 5 bases and J 4 bases; nucleotides not matched to a gene: 3. The CDR3 nucleotides read TGCAGCGTTCTAACAGGGGGCACTGAAGCTTTCTTT. It yields the protein CSVLTGGTEAFF.

This chain joins TRBV14 and TRBJ2-2; the match to TRBD1 covers 8 bases. The germline gives CDR1 SGHDN, CDR2 FVKESK. The CDR3 sequence is 14 residues long. V trimming: 4 bases; J trimming: 6 bases; junction bases outside the gene matches: 4. CDR3 bases: TGTGCCAGCAGCCCCAGGGGGCCGGCCGGGGAGCTGTTTTTT. Translation: CASSPRGPAGELFF.

As DNA, the CDR3 is TGTGCCAGTAGTGTCCGTTCTTCTGGAAACACCATATATTTT. This gives the protein CASSVRSSGNTIYF. The gene calls are TRBV19 and TRBJ1-3; D gene uncertain. The germline V gene has CDR1 LNHDA and CDR2 SQIVND (reference sequence). This CDR3 region has 14 residues. V was shortened by 5 bases and J by 1 base, with 9 bases between the two germline ends.

The V gene is TRBV11-3, the J gene TRBJ2-1, with D perhaps TRBD1 (6 bases). The CDR3 consists of 14 residues. CDR1 and CDR2 (germline): SGHNT, YENEEA. V gave up 5 bases and J gave up 4 bases, with 12 bases separating them. CDR3 DNA sequence: TGTGCCAGCAGCCCAGGGGATTCTTACAATGAGCAGTTCTTC. Protein product: CASSPGDSYNEQFF.

This chain links TRBV15 with TRBJ1-4, with 9 bases identical to TRBD1. This CDR3 region has 21 residues. Germline V gives CDR1 LNHNV, CDR2 YYDKDF (reference sequence). J lost 0 bases, V lost 0 bases, and 14 bases had no gene match. The DNA for the CDR3 is TGTGCCACCAGCAGAGATCGGGAGACAGGGGGGAAAATCCCAACTAATGAAAAACTGTTTTTT. This codes for CATSRDRETGGKIPTNEKLFF.

CDR3 protein: CASSVATGGGYTF. The DNA for the CDR3 is TGTGCCAGCAGCGTAGCTACGGGGGGCGGCTACACCTTC. This chain connects TRBV9 to TRBJ1-2; D might be TRBD1 (6 bases). The CDR3 covers 13 residues. Trimming removed 0 bases from V and 8 bases from J, with 11 bases in between. Germline V gene data show CDR1 as SGDLS and CDR2 as YYNGEE.

This chain uses TRBV4-3 with TRBJ1-1; 9 positions match TRBD1. Trimming removed 1 base from V and 3 bases from J; junction bases left unmatched: 3. The CDR3 has 15 residues. Germline lookup yields CDR1 LGHNA and CDR2 YSLEER. CDR3 region: CASSQGGQGDTEAFF. CDR3 coding DNA: TGCGCCAGCAGCCAAGGGGGACAGGGTGACACTGAAGCTTTCTTT.

The CDR3 spells CARSFGKLREKLFF. CDR3 bases: TGTGCCAGAAGCTTCGGGAAACTGAGGGAAAAACTGTTTTTT. The chain recombines TRBV5-3 with TRBJ1-4; D unresolved. TRBV5-3 is annotated as an ORF whose role is uncertain. Trimming cost V 2 bases and J 8 bases, with 13 bases left between them. This CDR3 is 14 amino acids long.

About this clone itself: The junction and the germline gene differ at one end; a read error may be behind it. This chain uses TRBV19 with TRBJ1-1, with D uncertain. CDR3 length: 13 amino acids. Germline V gene data show CDR1 as LNHDA and CDR2 as SQIVND (reference sequence). For the CDR3, the DNA is TGTGCCAGTACCCCTCTAGGAAGCTCTGAAGCTTCCTTT. Protein: CASTPLGSSEASF.

This chain joins TRBV30 and TRBJ2-2; TRBD2 might be the D (7 bases). The CDR3 is 16 amino acids. V lost 2 bases and J 4 bases, leaving 17 bases between the germline ends. CDR1 is GTSNPN, CDR2 SVGIG, per germline (reference sequence). The CDR3 DNA is TGTGCCTGGAGTCTGAGGGGGGGCTCAATCACCGGGGAGCTGTTTTTT. It translates to CAWSLRGGSITGELFF. The variable domain in full, completed from reference TRBV30 and TRBJ2-2, reads SQTIHQWPATLVQPVGSPLSLECTVEGTSNPNLYWYRQAAGRGLQLLFYSVGIGQISSEVPQNLSASRPQDRQFILSSKKLLLSDSGFYLCAWSLRGGSITGELFFGEGSRLTVL.

This clone has just one count. The J gene is TRBJ1-1, the V gene TRBV11-2, with 10 bases matching TRBD1. The CDR3 has 16 residues. Trimming at V came to 0 bases and at J to 5 bases, leaving 6 bases not matched to a gene. Per germline, CDR1 SGHAT and CDR2 FQNNGV. The CDR3 region has the DNA TGTGCCAGCAGCTTAGAAAGGACAGGGGGTAGGACTGAAGCTTTCTTT. Translating gives CASSLERTGGRTEAFF.

This clone has only one observation. The chain is built from TRBV29-1 and TRBJ1-1, with TRBD1 matching over 8 bases. Germline assignment: CDR1 SQVTM and CDR2 ANQGSEA. The CDR3 has 12 residues. The V and J ends lost 7 bases and 1 base, in that order; junction bases with no gene match: 2. The CDR3 region has the DNA TGCAGCGCCGGGACAGGGAACACTGAAGCTTTCTTT. Its protein product is CSAGTGNTEAFF.